Below, one TCR beta chain is given with its context. Its antigen is as yet unknown. Samples came from axillary lymph nodes draining the breast cancer. The sample is drawn from a study of breast tumors, draining lymph nodes, adjacent tissues. Regarding the study as a whole: The data were judged consistent with most tumor T cells coming from lymph node and expanding in tumor.

Per germline, CDR1 DFQATT and CDR2 SNEGSKA (reference sequence). CDR3 length: 17 amino acids. Trimming took 0 bases from V and 5 from J, leaving 19 bases between them. TCRdb reanalysed the multiplex PCR reads using MiXCR and keeps one entry per CDR3 protein. In the table there are approximately 190,000 distinct CDR3 sequences, approximately 33% of which are singletons. The material sequenced was axillary lymph node tissue. The V call is TRBV20-1, the J call TRBJ1-4; TRBD1 might be the D (5 bases). The origin of this receptor is a female donor with breast cancer. Some clones in this sample may be carry-over from other donors' samples. CDR3 DNA: TGCAGTGCTAGAGACATTTTGGGGGGTACCTACAATGAAAAACTGTTTTTT. This gives the protein CSARDILGGTYNEKLFF.